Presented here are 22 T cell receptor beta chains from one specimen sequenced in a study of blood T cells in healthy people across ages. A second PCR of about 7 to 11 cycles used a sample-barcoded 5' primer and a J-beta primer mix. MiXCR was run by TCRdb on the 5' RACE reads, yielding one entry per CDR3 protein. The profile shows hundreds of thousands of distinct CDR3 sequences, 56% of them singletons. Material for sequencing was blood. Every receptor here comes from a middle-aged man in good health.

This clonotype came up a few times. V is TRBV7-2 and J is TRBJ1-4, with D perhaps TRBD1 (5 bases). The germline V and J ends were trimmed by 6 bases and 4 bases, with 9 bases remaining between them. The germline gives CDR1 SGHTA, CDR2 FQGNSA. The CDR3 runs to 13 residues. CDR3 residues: CASRRGDNEKLFF. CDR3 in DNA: TGTGCCAGCAGACGGGGGGATAATGAAAAACTGTTTTTT.

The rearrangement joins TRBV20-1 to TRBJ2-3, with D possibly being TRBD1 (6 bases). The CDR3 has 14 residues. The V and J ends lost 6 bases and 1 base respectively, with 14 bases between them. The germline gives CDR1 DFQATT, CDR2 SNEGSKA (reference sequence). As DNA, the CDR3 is TGCAGTGCCCGGAACAGGGCGGGCACAGATACGCAGTATTTT. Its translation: CSARNRAGTDTQYF.

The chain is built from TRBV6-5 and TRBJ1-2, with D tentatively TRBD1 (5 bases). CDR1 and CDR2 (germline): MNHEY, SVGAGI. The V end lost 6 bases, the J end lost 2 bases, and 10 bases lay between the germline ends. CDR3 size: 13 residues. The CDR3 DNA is TGTGCCAGCAGGGGGGGGGGAAACTATGGCTACACCTTC. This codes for CASRGGGNYGYTF.

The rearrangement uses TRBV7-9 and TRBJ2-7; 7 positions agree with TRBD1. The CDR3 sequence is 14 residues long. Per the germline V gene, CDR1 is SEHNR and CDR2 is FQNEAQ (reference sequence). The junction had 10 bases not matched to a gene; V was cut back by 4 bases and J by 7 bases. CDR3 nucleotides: TGTGCCAGCAGCTCCCGACAGGGAAATCTAGAGCAGTACTTC. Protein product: CASSSRQGNLEQYF.

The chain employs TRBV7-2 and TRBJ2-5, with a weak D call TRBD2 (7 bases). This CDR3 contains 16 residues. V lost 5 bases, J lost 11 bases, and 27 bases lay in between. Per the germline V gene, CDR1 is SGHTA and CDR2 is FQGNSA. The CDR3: CASSPTGGGQSNEQYF. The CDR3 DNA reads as TGTGCCAGCAGCCCCACCGGCGGGGGCCAATCAAATGAGCAGTACTTC.

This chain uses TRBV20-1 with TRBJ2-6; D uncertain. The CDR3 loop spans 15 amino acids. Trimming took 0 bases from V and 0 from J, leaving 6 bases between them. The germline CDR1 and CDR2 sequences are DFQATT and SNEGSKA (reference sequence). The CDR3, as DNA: TGCAGTGCTAGAGAAGGCAGCTCTGGGGCCAACGTCCTGACTTTC. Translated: CSAREGSSGANVLTF.

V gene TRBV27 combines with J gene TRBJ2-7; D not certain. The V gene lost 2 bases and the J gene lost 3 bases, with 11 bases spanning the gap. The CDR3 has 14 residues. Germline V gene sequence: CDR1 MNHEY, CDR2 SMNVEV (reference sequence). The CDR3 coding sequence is TGTGCCAGCAGTTTAGGACCAGGCTACTACGAGCAGTACTTC. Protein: CASSLGPGYYEQYF.

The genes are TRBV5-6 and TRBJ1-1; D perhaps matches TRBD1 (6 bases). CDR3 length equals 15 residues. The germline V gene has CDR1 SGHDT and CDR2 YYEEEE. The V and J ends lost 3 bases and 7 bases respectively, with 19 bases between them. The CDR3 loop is CASSWGDGGGGEAFF. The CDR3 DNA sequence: TGTGCCAGCAGCTGGGGGGACGGAGGAGGGGGTGAAGCTTTCTTT. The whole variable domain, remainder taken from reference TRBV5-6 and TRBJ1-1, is DAGVTQSPTHLIKTRGQQVTLRCSPKSGHDTVSWYQQALGQGPQFIFQYYEEEERQRGNFPDRFSGHQFPNYSSELNVNALLLGDSALYLCASSWGDGGGGEAFFGQGTRLTVV.

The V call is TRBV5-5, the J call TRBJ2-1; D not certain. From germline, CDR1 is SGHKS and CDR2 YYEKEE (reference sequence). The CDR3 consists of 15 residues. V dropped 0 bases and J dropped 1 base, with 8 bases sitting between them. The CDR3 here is CASSLEVTSYNEQFF. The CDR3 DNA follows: TGTGCCAGCAGCTTGGAGGTGACGTCCTACAATGAGCAGTTCTTC.

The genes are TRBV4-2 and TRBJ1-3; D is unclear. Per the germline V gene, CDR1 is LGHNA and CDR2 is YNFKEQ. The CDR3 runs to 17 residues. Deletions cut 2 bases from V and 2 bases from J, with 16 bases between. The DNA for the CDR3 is TGTGCCAGCAGCCAAATGTGGCAGACCACGGCTGGAAACACCATATATTTT. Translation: CASSQMWQTTAGNTIYF.

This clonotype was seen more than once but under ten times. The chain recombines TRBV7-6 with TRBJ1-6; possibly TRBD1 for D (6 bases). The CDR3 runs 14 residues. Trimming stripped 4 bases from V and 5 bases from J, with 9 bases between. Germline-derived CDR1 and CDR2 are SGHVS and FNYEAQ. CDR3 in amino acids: CASSSRGNNSPLHF. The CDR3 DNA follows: TGTGCCAGCAGCTCCAGGGGTAATAATTCACCCCTCCACTTT.

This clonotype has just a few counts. The CDR3 protein is CAISEPGQGASDEQFF. The CDR3 nucleotides read TGTGCCATCAGTGAGCCAGGACAGGGGGCTAGCGATGAGCAGTTCTTC. This chain connects TRBV10-3 to TRBJ2-1, with 11 bases matching TRBD1. V lost 2 bases to trimming and J lost 8 bases; unmatched junction nucleotides: 8. Germline CDR1 is ENHRY and CDR2 is SYGVKD. The length of the CDR3 is 16 residues.

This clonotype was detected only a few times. CDR3 in DNA: TGTGCCAGCAGCCCCGGGTTGGCGGAAGATACGCAGTATTTT. Translating gives CASSPGLAEDTQYF. This chain connects TRBV11-1 to TRBJ2-3; no clear D gene. Per the germline V gene, CDR1 is SGHAT and CDR2 is FQDESV (reference sequence). V was cut by 5 bases and J by 5 bases, with 14 bases left in between. This CDR3 is built from 14 residues.

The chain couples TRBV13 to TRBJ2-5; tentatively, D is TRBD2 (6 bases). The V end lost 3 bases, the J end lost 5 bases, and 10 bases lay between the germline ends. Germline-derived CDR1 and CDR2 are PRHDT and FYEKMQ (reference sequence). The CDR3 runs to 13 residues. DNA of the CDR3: TGTGCCAGCAGCTTGTTCCTAGCGGAGACCCAGTACTTC. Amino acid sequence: CASSLFLAETQYF.

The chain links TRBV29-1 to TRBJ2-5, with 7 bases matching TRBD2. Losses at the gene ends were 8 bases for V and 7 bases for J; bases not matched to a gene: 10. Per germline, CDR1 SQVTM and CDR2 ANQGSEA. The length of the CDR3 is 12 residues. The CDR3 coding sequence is TGCAGCTCGAGACTAGCCCCAGGGACCCAGTACTTC. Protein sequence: CSSRLAPGTQYF. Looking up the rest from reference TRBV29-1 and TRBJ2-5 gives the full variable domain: SAVISQKPSRDICQRGTSLTIQCQVDSQVTMMFWYRQQPGQSLTLIATANQGSEATYESGFVIDKFPISRPNLTFSTLTVSNMSPEDSSIYLCSSRLAPGTQYFGPGTRLLVL.

CDR3 in DNA: TGTGCCAGCAGCTCACCACAGGGATCGAGCACAGATACGCAGTATTTT. Its protein is CASSSPQGSSTDTQYF. J is TRBJ2-3 and V is TRBV7-9; perhaps TRBD1 as D (6 bases). Looked up from germline, CDR1 is SEHNR and CDR2 is FQNEAQ (reference sequence). The V end lost 4 bases, the J end lost 0 bases, and 14 bases lay between the germline ends. The CDR3 totals 16 residues.

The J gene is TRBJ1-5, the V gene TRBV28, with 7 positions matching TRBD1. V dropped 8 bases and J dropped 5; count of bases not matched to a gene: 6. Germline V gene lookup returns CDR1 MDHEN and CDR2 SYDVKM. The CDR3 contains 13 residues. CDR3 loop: CASRSQGYQPQHF. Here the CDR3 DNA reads TGTGCCAGCCGTTCACAGGGGTATCAGCCCCAGCATTTT.

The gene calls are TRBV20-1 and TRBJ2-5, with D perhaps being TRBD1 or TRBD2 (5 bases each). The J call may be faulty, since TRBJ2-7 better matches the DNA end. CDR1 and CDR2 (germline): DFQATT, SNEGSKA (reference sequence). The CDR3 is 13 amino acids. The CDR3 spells CSASPGTEDEQYF. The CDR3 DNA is TGCAGTGCTAGCCCCGGGACGGAGGACGAGCAGTACTTC.

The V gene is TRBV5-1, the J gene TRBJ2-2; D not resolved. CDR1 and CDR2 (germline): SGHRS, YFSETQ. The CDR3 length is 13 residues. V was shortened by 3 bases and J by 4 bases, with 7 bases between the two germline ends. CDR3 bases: TGCGCCAGCAGCTACGGATCCACCGGGGAGCTGTTTTTT. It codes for CASSYGSTGELFF.

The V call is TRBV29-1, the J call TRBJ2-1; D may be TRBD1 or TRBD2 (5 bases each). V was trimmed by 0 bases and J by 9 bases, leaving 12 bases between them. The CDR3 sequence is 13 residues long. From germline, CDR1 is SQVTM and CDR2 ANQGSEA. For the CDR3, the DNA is TGCAGCGTTGAAGATCGGGGCCCTAGTGAGCAGTTCTTC. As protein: CSVEDRGPSEQFF.

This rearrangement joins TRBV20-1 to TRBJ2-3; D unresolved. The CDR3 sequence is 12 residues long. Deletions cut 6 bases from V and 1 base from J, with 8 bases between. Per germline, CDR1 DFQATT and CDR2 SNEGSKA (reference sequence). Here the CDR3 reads CSAPDRTDTQYF. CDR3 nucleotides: TGCAGTGCCCCGGACCGCACAGATACGCAGTATTTT.

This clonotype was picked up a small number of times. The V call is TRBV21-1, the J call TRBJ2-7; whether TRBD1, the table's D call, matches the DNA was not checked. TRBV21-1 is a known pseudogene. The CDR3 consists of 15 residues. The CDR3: CASSKGGTFSYEQYF. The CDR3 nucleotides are TGTGCCAGCAGCAAAGGGGGGACGTTTTCCTACGAGCAGTACTTC.